The 16 T cell receptor beta chains presented below share a single source sample, sequenced in a study of T cell repertoires in cytomegalovirus infection. Via MiXCR, TCRdb re-called the reads, giving one row per CDR3 protein. The sample carries more than 200,000 distinct CDR3 sequences, approximately 8.3% recorded once. Sequenced: PBMCs. These receptors all stem from a human donor in good health (CMV status not recorded). Some clones in this sample may be carry-over from other donors' samples.

As to this clonotype: A much bigger clone sits one base away, suggesting this may be a read error. V is TRBV6-6 and J is TRBJ1-5, with D uncertain. Germline V lookup: CDR1 MNHNY, CDR2 SVGAGI (reference sequence). The CDR3 runs 12 residues. The CDR3 coding sequence is TGTACCAGCATGCTAAGCAATCAGCCCCAGCATTTT. The encoded protein is CTSMLSNQPQHF.

Many counts were recorded for this clonotype. The chain carries TRBV20-1 and TRBJ2-3; either TRBD1 or TRBD2 may supply D (5 bases each). V lost 5 bases, J lost 0 bases, and 15 bases lay in between. The CDR3 is made up of 15 amino acids. Germline V CDR1 and CDR2: DFQATT, SNEGSKA (reference sequence). DNA of the CDR3: TGCAGTGCTCCGAAGTATGGGGGTAGCACAGATACGCAGTATTTT. Its translation: CSAPKYGGSTDTQYF.

A few counts support this clonotype. The chain uses TRBV19 and TRBJ2-1; perhaps TRBD2 as D (6 bases). The CDR3 totals 17 residues. Per the germline V gene, CDR1 is LNHDA and CDR2 is SQIVND (reference sequence). V lost 6 bases and J 5 bases, leaving 23 bases between the germline ends. The CDR3 bases are TGTGCCAGTAGGAAGGTAGCGGACACCACCACCCACAATGAGCAGTTCTTC. It translates to CASRKVADTTTHNEQFF.

Remarks on this clonotype: A clone one base away is much larger, so this may be a read error. V and J are TRBV7-2 and TRBJ2-1, with D maybe TRBD2 (7 bases). Germline CDR1 and CDR2: SGHTA and FQGNSA. The CDR3 has 16 amino acids. CDR3 in amino acids: CVSSLDPGGRYNEQFF. The CDR3 region has the DNA TGTGTCAGCAGCTTAGACCCCGGGGGGCGGTACAATGAGCAGTTCTTC. The full variable domain, with the rest looked up from reference TRBV7-2 and TRBJ2-1, is GAGVSQSPSNKVTEKGKDVELRCDPISGHTALYWYRQSLGQGLEFLIYFQGNSAPDKSGLPSDRFSAERTGGSVSTLTIQRTQQEDSAVYLCVSSLDPGGRYNEQFFGPGTRLTVL.

This clonotype was seen many times. The V and J genes are TRBV11-3 and TRBJ1-3; D is perhaps TRBD1 (6 bases). The CDR3 is made up of 11 amino acids. The V end lost 8 bases, the J end lost 9 bases, and 11 bases lay between the germline ends. From germline, CDR1 is SGHNT and CDR2 YENEEA. The CDR3 sequence: CASAGGSTIYF. The DNA for the CDR3 is TGTGCCAGCGCCGGGGGCAGCACCATATATTTT.

This clonotype was recorded at least ten times. The CDR3 DNA sequence: TGTGCCAGCAGCTCGAGGGATTCGGATTCACCCCTCCACTTT. Amino acids: CASSSRDSDSPLHF. V and J are TRBV7-2 and TRBJ1-6; D is unresolved. Trimming took off 4 bases at V and 8 bases at J, with 12 bases between the two ends. The CDR3 totals 14 residues. Germline CDR1 and CDR2: SGHTA and FQGNSA. Based on the CDR3 plus reference TRBV7-2 and TRBJ1-6, the full variable domain is GAGVSQSPSNKVTEKGKDVELRCDPISGHTALYWYRQSLGQGLEFLIYFQGNSAPDKSGLPSDRFSAERTGGSVSTLTIQRTQQEDSAVYLCASSSRDSDSPLHFGNGTRLTVT.

The rearrangement joins TRBV30 to TRBJ2-2; D not resolved. Germline V CDR1 and CDR2: GTSNPN, SVGIG (reference sequence). The CDR3 consists of 15 residues. V lost 5 bases and J 6 bases, leaving 19 bases between the germline ends. CDR3 bases: TGTGCCTGGTCTCCAGGTGGGATGATGGCCGGGGAGCTGTTTTTT. It translates to CAWSPGGMMAGELFF. The whole variable domain, remainder taken from reference TRBV30 and TRBJ2-2, is SQTIHQWPATLVQPVGSPLSLECTVEGTSNPNLYWYRQAAGRGLQLLFYSVGIGQISSEVPQNLSASRPQDRQFILSSKKLLLSDSGFYLCAWSPGGMMAGELFFGEGSRLTVL.

The rearrangement uses TRBV19 and TRBJ1-4; perhaps TRBD1 as D (6 bases). CDR1 and CDR2 from the germline V gene are LNHDA and SQIVND (reference sequence). CDR3 size: 13 residues. V was clipped by 5 bases and J by 8 bases, with 12 bases between them. CDR3 coding DNA: TGTGCCAGTAGTGGACAGTTAATGGAAAAACTGTTTTTT. This gives the protein CASSGQLMEKLFF.

This clonotype was seen a handful of times. The chain links TRBV5-1 to TRBJ1-4; 8 bases are a match to TRBD1. The V segment lost 4 bases and the J segment 4 bases; nucleotides outside the gene matches: 9. The CDR3 consists of 16 residues. Germline V CDR1 and CDR2: SGHRS, YFSETQ. CDR3 coding DNA: TGCGCCAGCAGCCGCCGCATGACAGGGGATAATGAAAAACTGTTTTTT. Its translation is CASSRRMTGDNEKLFF.

This clonotype was observed many times. The chain carries TRBV7-8 and TRBJ1-2, with 11 bases fitting TRBD1. V lost 1 base, J lost 4 bases, and 2 bases stayed unmatched. This CDR3 contains 15 residues. Per germline, CDR1 SGHVS and CDR2 FQNEAQ. The CDR3 DNA sequence: TGTGCCAGCAGCTTAGGGGACAGGGGGACCTATGGCTACACCTTC. This gives the protein CASSLGDRGTYGYTF.

This clonotype was observed many times. The chain has TRBV7-2 and TRBJ2-5, with 11 bases aligning to TRBD2. The CDR3 runs 15 residues. Germline V gene sequence: CDR1 SGHTA, CDR2 FQGNSA. V shed 5 bases and J 4 bases; nucleotides not matched to a gene: 6. This CDR3 is CASSPSGTSGETQYF. The CDR3 bases are TGTGCCAGCAGCCCATCCGGGACTAGCGGAGAGACCCAGTACTTC.

Ten or more counts support this clonotype. The chain carries TRBV7-2 and TRBJ2-2; 10 bases are shared with TRBD2. Looked up from germline, CDR1 is SGHTA and CDR2 is FQGNSA. The CDR3 is made up of 20 amino acids. V lost 1 base and J lost 4; bases outside the gene matches: 15. The CDR3 reads CASSLVGVVGLAGVTGELFF. The DNA for the CDR3 is TGTGCCAGCAGCTTAGTGGGAGTAGTCGGTCTAGCGGGAGTCACCGGGGAGCTGTTTTTT.

This clonotype came up many times. The chain is built from TRBV7-2 and TRBJ1-6; D perhaps matches TRBD1 (6 bases). Trimming left V 2 bases short and J 7 bases short, with 9 bases between. This CDR3 contains 14 residues. CDR1 and CDR2 from the germline V gene are SGHTA and FQGNSA. The CDR3 here is CASSLLGANSPLHF. For the CDR3, the DNA is TGTGCCAGCAGCTTACTGGGGGCCAATTCACCCCTCCACTTT.

This clonotype has at least ten counts. The chain has TRBV7-2 and TRBJ1-2; D is ambiguous. Trimming cost V 1 base and J 0 bases, with 12 bases left between them. From germline, CDR1 is SGHTA and CDR2 FQGNSA. This CDR3 spans 16 amino acids. DNA of the CDR3: TGTGCCAGCAGCTTAGTCGTAGGGTTAGCTAACTATGGCTACACCTTC. Its translation is CASSLVVGLANYGYTF.

In its sample, this clonotype was seen many times. V and J are TRBV6-2 or TRBV6-3 and TRBJ1-1; the D gene is possibly TRBD1 (5 bases). V lost 7 bases, J lost 9 bases, and 18 bases lay in between. Germline V lookup: CDR1 MNHEY, CDR2 SVGEGT. This CDR3 comprises 13 residues. The CDR3 sequence is CASNSIGGRKAFF. CDR3 nucleotides: TGTGCCAGCAATTCCATCGGGGGGAGGAAAGCTTTCTTT.

The chain joins TRBV19 to TRBJ1-1; no clear D. CDR1 and CDR2 from the germline V gene are LNHDA and SQIVND (reference sequence). This CDR3 has 13 amino acids. Deletions cut 1 base from V and 1 base from J, with 4 bases between. The CDR3 nucleotides are TGTGCCAGTAGTATAGTTGAGAACACTGAAGCTTTCTTT. Amino acid sequence: CASSIVENTEAFF.